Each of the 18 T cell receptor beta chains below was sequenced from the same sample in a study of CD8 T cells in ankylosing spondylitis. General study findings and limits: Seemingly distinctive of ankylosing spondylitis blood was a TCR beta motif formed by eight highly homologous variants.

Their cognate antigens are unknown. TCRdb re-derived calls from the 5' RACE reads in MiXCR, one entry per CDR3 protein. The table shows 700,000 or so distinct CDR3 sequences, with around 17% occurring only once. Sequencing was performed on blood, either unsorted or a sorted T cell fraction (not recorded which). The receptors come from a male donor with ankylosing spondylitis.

The CDR3: CSVTDGADFQPQHF. In DNA form, the CDR3 reads TGCAGCGTAACTGACGGGGCGGATTTTCAGCCCCAGCATTTT. The chain combines TRBV29-1 with TRBJ1-5; TRBD1 might be the D (5 bases). Trimming removed 6 bases from V and 6 bases from J, with 18 bases in between. This CDR3 region has 14 residues. Looked up from germline, CDR1 is SQVTM and CDR2 is ANQGSEA.

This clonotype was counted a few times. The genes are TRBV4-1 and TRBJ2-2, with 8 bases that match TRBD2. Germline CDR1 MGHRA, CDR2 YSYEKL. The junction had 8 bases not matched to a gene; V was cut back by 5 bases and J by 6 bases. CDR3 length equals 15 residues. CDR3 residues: CASSLTSAIAGELFF. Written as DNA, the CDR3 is TGCGCCAGCAGCTTGACTAGCGCGATCGCCGGGGAGCTGTTTTTT.

As DNA, the CDR3 is TGTGCCAGCAGTTTCTCTAACTATGGCTACACCTTC. Protein: CASSFSNYGYTF. The genes are TRBV12-3 or TRBV12-4 and TRBJ1-2; no clear D. Deletions cut 3 bases from V and 0 bases from J, with 2 bases between. The CDR3 contains 12 residues.

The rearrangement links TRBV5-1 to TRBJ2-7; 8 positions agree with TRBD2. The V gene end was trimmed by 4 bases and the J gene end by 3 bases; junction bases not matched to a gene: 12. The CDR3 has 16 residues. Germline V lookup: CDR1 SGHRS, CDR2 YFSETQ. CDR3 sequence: CASSVRSGTVSYEQYF. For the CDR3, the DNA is TGCGCCAGCAGCGTACGTAGCGGGACCGTAAGCTACGAGCAGTACTTC.

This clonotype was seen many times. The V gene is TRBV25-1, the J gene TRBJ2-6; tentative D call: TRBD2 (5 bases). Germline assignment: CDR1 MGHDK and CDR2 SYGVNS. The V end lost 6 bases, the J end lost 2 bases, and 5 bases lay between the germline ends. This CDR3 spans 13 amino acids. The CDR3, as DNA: TGTGCCAGCAGGGAGGCTGGGGCCAACGTCCTGACTTTC. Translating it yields CASREAGANVLTF.

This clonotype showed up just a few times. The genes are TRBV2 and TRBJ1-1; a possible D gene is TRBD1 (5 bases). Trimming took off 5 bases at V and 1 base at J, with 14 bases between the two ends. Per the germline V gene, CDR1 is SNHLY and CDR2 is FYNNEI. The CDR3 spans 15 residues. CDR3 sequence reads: CASSPELTGNTEAFF. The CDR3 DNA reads TGTGCCAGCAGTCCCGAACTTACAGGGAACACTGAAGCTTTCTTT.

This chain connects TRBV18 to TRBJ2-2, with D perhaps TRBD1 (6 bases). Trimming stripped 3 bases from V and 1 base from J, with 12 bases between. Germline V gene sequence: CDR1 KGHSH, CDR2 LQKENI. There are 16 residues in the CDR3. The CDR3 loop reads CASSPDRTMNTGELFF. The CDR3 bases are TGTGCCAGCTCACCGGACAGAACAATGAACACCGGGGAGCTGTTTTTT.

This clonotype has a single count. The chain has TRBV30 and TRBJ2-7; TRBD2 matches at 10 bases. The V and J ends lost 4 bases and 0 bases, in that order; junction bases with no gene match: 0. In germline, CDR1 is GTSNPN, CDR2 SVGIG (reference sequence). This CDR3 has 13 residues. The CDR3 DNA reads TGTGCCTGGACTAGCGGGAGCTCCTACGAGCAGTACTTC. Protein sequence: CAWTSGSSYEQYF.

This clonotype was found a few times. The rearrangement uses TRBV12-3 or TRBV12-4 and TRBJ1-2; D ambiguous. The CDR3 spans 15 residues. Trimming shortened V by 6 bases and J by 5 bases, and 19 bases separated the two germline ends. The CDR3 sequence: CASSSYAETIYGYTF. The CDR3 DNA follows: TGTGCCAGCAGCTCCTACGCGGAAACGATATATGGCTACACCTTC.

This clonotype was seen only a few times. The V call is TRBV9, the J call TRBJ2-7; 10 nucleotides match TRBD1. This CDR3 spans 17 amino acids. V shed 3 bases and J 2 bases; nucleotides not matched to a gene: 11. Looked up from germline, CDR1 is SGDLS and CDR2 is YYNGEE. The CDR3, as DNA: TGTGCCAGCAGCGGGACAGGGGGAGGTCTAGGAGCCTACGAGCAGTACTTC. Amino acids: CASSGTGGGLGAYEQYF.

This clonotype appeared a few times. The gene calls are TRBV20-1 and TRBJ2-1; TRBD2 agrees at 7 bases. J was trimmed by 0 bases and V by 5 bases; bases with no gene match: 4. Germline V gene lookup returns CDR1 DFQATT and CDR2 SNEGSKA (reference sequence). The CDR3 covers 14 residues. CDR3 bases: TGCAGTGCTCAGCGGGAAAGCTCCTACAATGAGCAGTTCTTC. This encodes CSAQRESSYNEQFF.

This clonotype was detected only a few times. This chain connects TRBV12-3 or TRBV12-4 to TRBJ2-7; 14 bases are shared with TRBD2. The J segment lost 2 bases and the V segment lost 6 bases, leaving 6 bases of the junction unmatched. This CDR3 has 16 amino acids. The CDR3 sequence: CASRFGTSGGPYEQYF. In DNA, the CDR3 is TGTGCCAGCAGATTCGGGACTAGCGGGGGCCCCTACGAGCAGTACTTC.

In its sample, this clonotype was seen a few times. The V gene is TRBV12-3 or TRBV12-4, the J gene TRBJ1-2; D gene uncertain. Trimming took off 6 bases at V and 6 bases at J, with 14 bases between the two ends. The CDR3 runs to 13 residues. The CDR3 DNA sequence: TGTGCCAGCAGACCCGGCCGGCGGGATGGCTACACCTTC. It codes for CASRPGRRDGYTF.

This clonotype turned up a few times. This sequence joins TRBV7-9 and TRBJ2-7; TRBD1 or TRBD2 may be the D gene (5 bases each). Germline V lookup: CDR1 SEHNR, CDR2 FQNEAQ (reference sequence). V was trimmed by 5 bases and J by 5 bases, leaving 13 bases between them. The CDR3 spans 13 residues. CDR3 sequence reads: CASSPRGFDEQYF. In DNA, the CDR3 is TGTGCCAGCAGCCCACGGGGCTTCGACGAGCAGTACTTC.

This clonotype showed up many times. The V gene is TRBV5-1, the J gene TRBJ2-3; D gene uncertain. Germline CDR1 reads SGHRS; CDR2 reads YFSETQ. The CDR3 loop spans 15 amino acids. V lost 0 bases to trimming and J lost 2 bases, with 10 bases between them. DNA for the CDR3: TGCGCCAGCAGCTTGGAGTACTCCTACACAGATACGCAGTATTTT. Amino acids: CASSLEYSYTDTQYF.

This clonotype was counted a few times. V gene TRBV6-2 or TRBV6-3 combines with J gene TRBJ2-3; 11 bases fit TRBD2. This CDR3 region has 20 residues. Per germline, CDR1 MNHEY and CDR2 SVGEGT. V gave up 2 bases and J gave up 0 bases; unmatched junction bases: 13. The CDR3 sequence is CASSYIVPGLAEASTDTQYF. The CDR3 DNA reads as TGTGCCAGCAGTTACATAGTCCCGGGACTAGCGGAAGCTAGCACAGATACGCAGTATTTT.

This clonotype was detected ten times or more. CDR3 coding DNA: TGTGCCAGCAGTCCCTCAAGTGGAAAACTGTTTTTT. It specifies CASSPSSGKLFF. The chain employs TRBV6-5 and TRBJ1-4; D gene uncertain. CDR3 length: 12 amino acids. Trimming shortened V by 5 bases and J by 10 bases, and 11 bases separated the two germline ends. In germline, CDR1 is MNHEY, CDR2 SVGAGI.

Here the CDR3 reads CASSSSELGVQETQYF. In nucleotides, the CDR3 is TGTGCCAGCAGCTCCAGTGAGTTGGGGGTCCAAGAGACCCAGTACTTC. This sequence joins TRBV7-2 and TRBJ2-5; D assignment may be TRBD1 or TRBD2 (5 bases each). Germline loops: CDR1 SGHTA, CDR2 FQGNSA. V was clipped by 4 bases and J by 1 base, with 16 bases between them. The CDR3 sequence is 16 residues long. The full variable domain, in which reference TRBV7-2 and TRBJ2-5 provide the parts outside the CDR3, is GAGVSQSPSNKVTEKGKDVELRCDPISGHTALYWYRQSLGQGLEFLIYFQGNSAPDKSGLPSDRFSAERTGGSVSTLTIQRTQQEDSAVYLCASSSSELGVQETQYFGPGTRLLVL.